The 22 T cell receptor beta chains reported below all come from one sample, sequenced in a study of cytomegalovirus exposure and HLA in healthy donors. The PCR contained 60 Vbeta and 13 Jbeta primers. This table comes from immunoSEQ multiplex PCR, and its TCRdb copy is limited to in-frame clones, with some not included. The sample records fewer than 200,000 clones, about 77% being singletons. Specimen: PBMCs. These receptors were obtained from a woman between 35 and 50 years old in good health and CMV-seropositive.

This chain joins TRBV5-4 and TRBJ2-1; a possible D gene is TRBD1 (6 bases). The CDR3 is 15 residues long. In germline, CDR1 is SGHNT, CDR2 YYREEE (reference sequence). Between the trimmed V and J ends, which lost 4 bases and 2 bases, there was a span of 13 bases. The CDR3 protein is CASSTTQGPYNEQFF. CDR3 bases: TGTGCCAGCAGCACCACACAGGGCCCCTACAATGAGCAGTTCTTC.

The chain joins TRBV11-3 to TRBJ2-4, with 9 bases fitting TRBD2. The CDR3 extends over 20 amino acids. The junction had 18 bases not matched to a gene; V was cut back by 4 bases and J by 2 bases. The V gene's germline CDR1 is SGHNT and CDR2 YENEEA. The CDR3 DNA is TGTGCCAGCAGCTCGACTAGCGGACGAACCTCTGCATCAACCAAAAACATTCAGTACTTC. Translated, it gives CASSSTSGRTSASTKNIQYF. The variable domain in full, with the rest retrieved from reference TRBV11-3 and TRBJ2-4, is EAGVVQSPRYKIIEKKQPVAFWCNPISGHNTLYWYLQNLGQGPELLIRYENEEAVDDSQLPKDRFSAERLKGVDSTLKIQPAELGDSAVYLCASSSTSGRTSASTKNIQYFGAGTRLSVL.

CDR3 nucleotide sequence: TGTGCCAGCTCACCACTCGGGTTGAACACTGAAGCTTTCTTT. Amino acids: CASSPLGLNTEAFF. J is TRBJ1-1 and V is TRBV18; D gene uncertain. CDR1 and CDR2 (germline): KGHSH, LQKENI. V shed 1 base and J shed 0 bases, with 6 bases lying between them. This CDR3 is 14 amino acids long.

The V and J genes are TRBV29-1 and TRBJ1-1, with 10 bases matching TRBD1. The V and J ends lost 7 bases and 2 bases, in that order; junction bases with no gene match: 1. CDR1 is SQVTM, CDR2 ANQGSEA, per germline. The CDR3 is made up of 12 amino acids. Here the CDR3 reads CSGQGANTEAFF. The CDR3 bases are TGCAGCGGACAGGGGGCTAACACTGAAGCTTTCTTT. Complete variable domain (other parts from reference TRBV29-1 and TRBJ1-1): SAVISQKPSRDICQRGTSLTIQCQVDSQVTMMFWYRQQPGQSLTLIATANQGSEATYESGFVIDKFPISRPNLTFSTLTVSNMSPEDSSIYLCSGQGANTEAFFGQGTRLTVV.

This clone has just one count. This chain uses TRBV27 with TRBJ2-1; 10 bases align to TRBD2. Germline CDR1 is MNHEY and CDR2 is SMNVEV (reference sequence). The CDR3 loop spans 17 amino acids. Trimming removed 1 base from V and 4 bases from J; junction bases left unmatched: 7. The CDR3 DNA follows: TGTGCCAGCAGTTTATGGGCTAGCGGGAGAAATTACAATGAGCAGTTCTTC. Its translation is CASSLWASGRNYNEQFF.

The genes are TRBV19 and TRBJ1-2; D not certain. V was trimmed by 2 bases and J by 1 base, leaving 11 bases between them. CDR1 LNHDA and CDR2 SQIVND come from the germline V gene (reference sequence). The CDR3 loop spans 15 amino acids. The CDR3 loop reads CASSISAGNNYGYTF. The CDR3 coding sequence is TGTGCCAGTAGTATATCGGCAGGCAATAACTATGGCTACACCTTC. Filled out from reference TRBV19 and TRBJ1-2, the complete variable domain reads DGGITQSPKYLFRKEGQNVTLSCEQNLNHDAMYWYRQDPGQGLRLIYYSQIVNDFQKGDIAEGYSVSREKKESFPLTVTSAQKNPTAFYLCASSISAGNNYGYTFGSGTRLTVV.

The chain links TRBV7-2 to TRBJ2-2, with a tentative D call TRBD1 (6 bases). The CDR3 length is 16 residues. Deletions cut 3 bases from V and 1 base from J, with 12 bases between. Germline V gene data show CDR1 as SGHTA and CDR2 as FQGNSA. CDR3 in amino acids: CASSLGLGQNTGELFF. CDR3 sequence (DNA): TGTGCCAGCAGCTTGGGCCTGGGACAGAACACCGGGGAGCTGTTTTTT.

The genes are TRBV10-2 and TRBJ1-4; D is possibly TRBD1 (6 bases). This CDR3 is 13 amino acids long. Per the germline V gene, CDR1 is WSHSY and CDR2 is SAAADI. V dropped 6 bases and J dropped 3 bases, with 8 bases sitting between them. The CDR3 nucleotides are TGCGCCAGCAGCGCAGGGGCTAATGAAAAACTGTTTTTT. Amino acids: CASSAGANEKLFF.

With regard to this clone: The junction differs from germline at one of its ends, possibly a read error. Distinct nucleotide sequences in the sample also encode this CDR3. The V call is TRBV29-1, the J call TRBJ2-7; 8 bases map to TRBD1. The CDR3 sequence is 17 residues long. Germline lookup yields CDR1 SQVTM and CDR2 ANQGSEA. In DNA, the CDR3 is TGTAGCAGGGGGCCGGATTTGCTCGCCGGAGTGGATTACGAGCAGTACTTC. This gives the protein CSRGPDLLAGVDYEQYF.

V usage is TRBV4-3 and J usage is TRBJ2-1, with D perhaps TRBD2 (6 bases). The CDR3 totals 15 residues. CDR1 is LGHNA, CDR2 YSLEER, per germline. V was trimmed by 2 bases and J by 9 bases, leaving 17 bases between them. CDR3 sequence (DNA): TGCGCCAGCAGCCAAATTGTCTTTAGCGGCAGTGAGCAGTTCTTC. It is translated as CASSQIVFSGSEQFF.

CDR3 nucleotides: TGCGCCAGCAGCCTTACCACTAGGGACAATGAGCAGTTCTTC. Its protein is CASSLTTRDNEQFF. V and J are TRBV5-1 and TRBJ2-1, with D tentatively TRBD2 (5 bases). The CDR3 sequence is 14 residues long. Trimming took 4 bases from V and 5 from J, leaving 13 bases between them. Germline V gene lookup returns CDR1 SGHRS and CDR2 YFSETQ.

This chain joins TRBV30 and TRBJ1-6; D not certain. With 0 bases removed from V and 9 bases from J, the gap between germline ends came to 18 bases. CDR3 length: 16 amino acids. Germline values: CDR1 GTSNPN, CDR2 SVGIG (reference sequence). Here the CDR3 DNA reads TGTGCCTGGAGTGTCTTTATGGGAACCGGGGTTTCACCCCTCCACTTT. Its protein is CAWSVFMGTGVSPLHF.

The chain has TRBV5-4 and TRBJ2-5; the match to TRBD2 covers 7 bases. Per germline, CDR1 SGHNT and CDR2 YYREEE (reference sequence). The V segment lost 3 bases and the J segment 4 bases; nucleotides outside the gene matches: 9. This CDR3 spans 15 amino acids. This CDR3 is CASSSNGGGSETQYF. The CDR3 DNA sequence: TGTGCCAGCAGCTCAAATGGGGGGGGATCAGAGACCCAGTACTTC.

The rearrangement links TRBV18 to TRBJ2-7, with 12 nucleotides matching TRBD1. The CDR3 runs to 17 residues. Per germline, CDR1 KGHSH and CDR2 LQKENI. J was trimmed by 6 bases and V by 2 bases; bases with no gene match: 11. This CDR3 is CASSPVGLGTGGPEQYF. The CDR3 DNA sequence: TGTGCCAGCTCACCAGTAGGGCTCGGGACAGGGGGCCCCGAGCAGTACTTC. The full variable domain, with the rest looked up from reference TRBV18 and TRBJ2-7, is NAGVMQNPRHLVRRRGQEARLRCSPMKGHSHVYWYRQLPEEGLKFMVYLQKENIIDESGMPKERFSAEFPKEGPSILRIQQVVRGDSAAYFCASSPVGLGTGGPEQYFGPGTRLTVT.

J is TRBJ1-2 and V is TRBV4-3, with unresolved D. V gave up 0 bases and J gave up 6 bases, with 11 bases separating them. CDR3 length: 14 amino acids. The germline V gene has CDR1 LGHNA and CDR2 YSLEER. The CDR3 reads CASSQDGTDNGYTF. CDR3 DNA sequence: TGCGCCAGCAGCCAAGATGGCACAGATAATGGCTACACCTTC.

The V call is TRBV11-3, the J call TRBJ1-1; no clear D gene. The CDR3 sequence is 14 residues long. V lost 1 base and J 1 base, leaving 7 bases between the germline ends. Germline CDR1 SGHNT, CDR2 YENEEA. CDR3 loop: CASSLGPGNTEAFF. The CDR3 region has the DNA TGTGCCAGCAGCTTAGGTCCGGGGAACACTGAAGCTTTCTTT.

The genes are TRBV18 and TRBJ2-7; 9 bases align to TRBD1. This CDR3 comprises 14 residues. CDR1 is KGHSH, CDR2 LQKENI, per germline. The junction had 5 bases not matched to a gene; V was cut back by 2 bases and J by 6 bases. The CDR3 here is CASSPKGQGFEQYF. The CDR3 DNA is TGTGCCAGCTCACCAAAGGGACAGGGCTTCGAGCAGTACTTC.

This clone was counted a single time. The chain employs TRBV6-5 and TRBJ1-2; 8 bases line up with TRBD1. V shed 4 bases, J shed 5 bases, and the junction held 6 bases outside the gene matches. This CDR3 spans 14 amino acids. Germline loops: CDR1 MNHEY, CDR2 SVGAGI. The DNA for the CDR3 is TGTGCCAGCAGTTCCCGGGACAGGCTTTATGGCTACACCTTC. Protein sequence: CASSSRDRLYGYTF.

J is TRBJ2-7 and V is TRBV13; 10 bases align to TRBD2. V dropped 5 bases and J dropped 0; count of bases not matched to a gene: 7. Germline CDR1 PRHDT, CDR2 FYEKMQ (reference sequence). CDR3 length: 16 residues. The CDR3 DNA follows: TGTGCCAGCAGCCCGCCAGCGGGGGGGCTCTCCTACGAGCAGTACTTC. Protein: CASSPPAGGLSYEQYF.

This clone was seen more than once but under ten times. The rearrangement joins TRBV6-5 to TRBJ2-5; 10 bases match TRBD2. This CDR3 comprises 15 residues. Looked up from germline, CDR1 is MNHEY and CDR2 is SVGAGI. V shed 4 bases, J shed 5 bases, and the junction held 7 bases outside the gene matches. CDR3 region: CASSSMTSGPETQYF. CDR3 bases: TGTGCCAGCAGTTCGATGACTAGCGGGCCGGAGACCCAGTACTTC.

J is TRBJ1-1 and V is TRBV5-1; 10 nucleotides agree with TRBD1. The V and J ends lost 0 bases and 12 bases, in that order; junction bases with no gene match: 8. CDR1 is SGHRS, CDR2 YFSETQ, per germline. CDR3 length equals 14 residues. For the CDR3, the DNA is TGCGCCAGCAGCTTGGAGGAGACAGGGGGCAGGTCTTTCTTT. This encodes CASSLEETGGRSFF.

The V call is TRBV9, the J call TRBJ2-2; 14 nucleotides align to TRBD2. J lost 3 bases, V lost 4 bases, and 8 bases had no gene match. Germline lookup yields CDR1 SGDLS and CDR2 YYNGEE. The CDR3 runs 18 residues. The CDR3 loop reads CASSPGLAGGLDTGELFF. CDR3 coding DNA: TGTGCCAGCAGCCCCGGACTAGCGGGGGGCCTGGACACCGGGGAGCTGTTTTTT. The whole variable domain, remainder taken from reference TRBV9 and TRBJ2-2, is DSGVTQTPKHLITATGQRVTLRCSPRSGDLSVYWYQQSLDQGLQFLIQYYNGEERAKGNILERFSAQQFPDLHSELNLSSLELGDSALYFCASSPGLAGGLDTGELFFGEGSRLTVL.